The TCR beta chain under discussion was sequenced for a study of early stage breast cancer tumors. About the research overall: ER+/PR+/HER2- status applied to about 70% of the 16 invasive breast tumors. Study conclusions and caveats: Most shared enriched TCRB sequences were commonly generated ones. Tumors had 2.5 to 3-fold higher T cell density and higher clonality than adjacent normal breast tissue.

Each sample had two DNA replicates, 0.5 ug blood or around 1.5 ug tissue. TCRdb's table, derived via immunoSEQ multiplex PCR, lists solely in-frame clones and lacks some. In the table there are tens of thousands of clones, 70% to 80% of which are singletons. About this clone itself: What it binds is unknown.

The CDR3 length is 16 residues. In germline, CDR1 is MGHDK, CDR2 SYGVNS. V lost 5 bases and J 4 bases, leaving 20 bases between the germline ends. The sample comprised blood. This rearrangement joins TRBV25-1 to TRBJ2-5; possibly TRBD1 for D (6 bases). The sequence came from a person in their thirties with breast cancer. The CDR3 spells CASSMRTGQKRETQYF. The CDR3 DNA follows: TGTGCCAGCAGTATGCGAACGGGACAAAAAAGAGAGACCCAGTACTTC.